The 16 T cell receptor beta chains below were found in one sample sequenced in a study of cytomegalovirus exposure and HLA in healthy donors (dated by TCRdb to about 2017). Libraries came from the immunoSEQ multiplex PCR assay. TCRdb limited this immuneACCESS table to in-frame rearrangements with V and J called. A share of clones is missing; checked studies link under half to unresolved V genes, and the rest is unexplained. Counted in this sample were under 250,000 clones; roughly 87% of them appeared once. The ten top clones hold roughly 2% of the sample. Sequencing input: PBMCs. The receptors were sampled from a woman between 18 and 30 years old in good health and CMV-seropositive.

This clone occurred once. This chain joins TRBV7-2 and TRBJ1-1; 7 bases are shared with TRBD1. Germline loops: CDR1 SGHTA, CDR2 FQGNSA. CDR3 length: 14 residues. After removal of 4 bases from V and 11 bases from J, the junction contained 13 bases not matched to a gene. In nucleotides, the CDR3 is TGTGCCAGCAGCTCATCTCGCGGTGGCAGGGGGGCTTTCTTT. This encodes CASSSSRGGRGAFF. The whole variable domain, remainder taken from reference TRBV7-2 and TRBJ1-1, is GAGVSQSPSNKVTEKGKDVELRCDPISGHTALYWYRQSLGQGLEFLIYFQGNSAPDKSGLPSDRFSAERTGGSVSTLTIQRTQQEDSAVYLCASSSSRGGRGAFFGQGTRLTVV.

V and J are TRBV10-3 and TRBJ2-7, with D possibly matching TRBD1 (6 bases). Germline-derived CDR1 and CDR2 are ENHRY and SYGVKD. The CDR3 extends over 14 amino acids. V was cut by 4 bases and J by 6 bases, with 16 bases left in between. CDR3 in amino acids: CAISGRTAPLEQYF. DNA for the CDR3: TGTGCCATCAGTGGTAGGACAGCCCCCCTCGAGCAGTACTTC.

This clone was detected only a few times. CDR3 DNA: TGCGCCAGCAGCAAGACAGGGCAGGCCGGGGAGCTGTTTTTT. Encoded protein: CASSKTGQAGELFF. The chain couples TRBV4-1 to TRBJ2-2, with TRBD1 identical over 7 bases. V shed 5 bases, J shed 6 bases, and the junction held 6 bases outside the gene matches. Germline V CDR1 and CDR2: MGHRA, YSYEKL. The CDR3 runs to 14 residues.

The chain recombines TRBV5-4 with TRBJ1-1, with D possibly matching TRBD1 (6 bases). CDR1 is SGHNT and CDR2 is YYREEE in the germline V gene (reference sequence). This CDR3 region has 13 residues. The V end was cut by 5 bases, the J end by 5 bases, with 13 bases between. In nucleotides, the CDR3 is TGTGCCAGCAGGATCCCCGGGACAACTGAAGCTTTCTTT. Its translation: CASRIPGTTEAFF.

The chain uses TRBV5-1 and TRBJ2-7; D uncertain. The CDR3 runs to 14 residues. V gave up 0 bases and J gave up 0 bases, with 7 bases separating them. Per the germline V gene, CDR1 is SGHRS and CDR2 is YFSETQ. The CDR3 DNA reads TGCGCCAGCAGCTTGGTAGGAGACTCCTACGAGCAGTACTTC. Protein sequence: CASSLVGDSYEQYF. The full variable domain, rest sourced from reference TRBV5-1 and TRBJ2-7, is KAGVTQTPRYLIKTRGQQVTLSCSPISGHRSVSWYQQTPGQGLQFLFEYFSETQRNKGNFPGRFSGRQFSNSRSEMNVSTLELGDSALYLCASSLVGDSYEQYFGPGTRLTVT.

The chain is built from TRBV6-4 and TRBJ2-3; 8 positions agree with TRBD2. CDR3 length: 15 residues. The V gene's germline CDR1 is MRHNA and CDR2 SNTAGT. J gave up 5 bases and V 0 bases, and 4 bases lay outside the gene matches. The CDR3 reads CASSDSSGSGDTQYF. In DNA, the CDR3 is TGTGCCAGCAGTGACTCGAGCGGGAGCGGAGATACGCAGTATTTT.

The CDR3 sequence is CASSLAGMDTEAFF. DNA for the CDR3: TGCGCCAGCAGCTTGGCGGGAATGGACACTGAAGCTTTCTTT. V usage is TRBV5-1 and J usage is TRBJ1-1; D gene unclear. The germline V gene encodes CDR1 SGHRS and CDR2 YFSETQ. Trimming removed 0 bases from V and 3 bases from J, with 9 bases in between. The CDR3 sequence is 14 residues long.

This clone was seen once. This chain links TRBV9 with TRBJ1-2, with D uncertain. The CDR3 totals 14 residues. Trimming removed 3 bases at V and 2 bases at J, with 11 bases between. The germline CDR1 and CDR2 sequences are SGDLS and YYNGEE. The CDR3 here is CASSESLGNYGYTF. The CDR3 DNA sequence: TGTGCCAGCAGCGAGAGTCTGGGCAACTATGGCTACACCTTC.

CDR3 region: CSATFAGGGNEKLFF. The CDR3 DNA follows: TGCAGCGCTACTTTTGCGGGGGGGGGAAATGAAAAACTGTTTTTT. The V and J genes are TRBV29-1 and TRBJ1-4, with a tentative D call TRBD1 (5 bases). This CDR3 has 15 residues. V gave up 7 bases and J gave up 5 bases, with 20 bases separating them. Germline CDR1 is SQVTM and CDR2 is ANQGSEA.

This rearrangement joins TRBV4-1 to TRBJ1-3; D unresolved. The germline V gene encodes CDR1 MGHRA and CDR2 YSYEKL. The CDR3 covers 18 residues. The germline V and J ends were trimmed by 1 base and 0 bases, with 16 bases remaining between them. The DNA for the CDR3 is TGCGCCAGCAGCCAAGTCCATTCGAGGCCCTACTCTGGAAACACCATATATTTT. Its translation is CASSQVHSRPYSGNTIYF.

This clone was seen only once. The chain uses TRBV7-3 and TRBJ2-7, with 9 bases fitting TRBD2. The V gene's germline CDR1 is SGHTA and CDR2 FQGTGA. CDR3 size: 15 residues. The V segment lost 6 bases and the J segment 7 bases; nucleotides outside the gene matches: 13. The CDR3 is CASSSSGGRAQEQYF. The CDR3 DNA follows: TGTGCCAGCAGTTCCAGCGGCGGGAGGGCCCAGGAGCAGTACTTC. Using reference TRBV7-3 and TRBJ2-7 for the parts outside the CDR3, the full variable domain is GAGVSQTPSNKVTEKGKYVELRCDPISGHTALYWYRQSLGQGPEFLIYFQGTGAADDSGLPNDRFFAVRPEGSVSTLKIQRTERGDSAVYLCASSSSGGRAQEQYFGPGTRLTVT.

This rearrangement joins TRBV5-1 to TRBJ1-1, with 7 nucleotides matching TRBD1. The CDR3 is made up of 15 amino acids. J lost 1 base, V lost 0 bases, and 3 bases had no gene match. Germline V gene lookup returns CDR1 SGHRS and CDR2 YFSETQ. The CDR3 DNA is TGCGCCAGCAGCTTGGATCCAGGGGGGAACACTGAAGCTTTCTTT. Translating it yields CASSLDPGGNTEAFF. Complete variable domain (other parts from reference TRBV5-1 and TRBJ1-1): KAGVTQTPRYLIKTRGQQVTLSCSPISGHRSVSWYQQTPGQGLQFLFEYFSETQRNKGNFPGRFSGRQFSNSRSEMNVSTLELGDSALYLCASSLDPGGNTEAFFGQGTRLTVV.

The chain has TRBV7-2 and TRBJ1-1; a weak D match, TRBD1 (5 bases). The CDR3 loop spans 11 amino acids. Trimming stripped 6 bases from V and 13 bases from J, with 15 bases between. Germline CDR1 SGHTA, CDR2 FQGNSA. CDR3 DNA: TGTGCCAGCAGAGGGGATGACGGGAGTTTCTTT. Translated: CASRGDDGSFF.

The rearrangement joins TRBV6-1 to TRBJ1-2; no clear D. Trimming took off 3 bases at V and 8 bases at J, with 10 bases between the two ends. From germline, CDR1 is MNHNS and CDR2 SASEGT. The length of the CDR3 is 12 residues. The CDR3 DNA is TGTGCCAGCAGTGACCGGGTGCGGGGCTACACCTTC. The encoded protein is CASSDRVRGYTF.

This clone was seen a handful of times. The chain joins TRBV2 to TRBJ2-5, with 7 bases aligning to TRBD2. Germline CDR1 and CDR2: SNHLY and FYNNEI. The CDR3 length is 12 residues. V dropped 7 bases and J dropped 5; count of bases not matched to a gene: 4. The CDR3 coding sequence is TGTGCCAGCACCACCGGGGGGGAGACCCAGTACTTC. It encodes CASTTGGETQYF.

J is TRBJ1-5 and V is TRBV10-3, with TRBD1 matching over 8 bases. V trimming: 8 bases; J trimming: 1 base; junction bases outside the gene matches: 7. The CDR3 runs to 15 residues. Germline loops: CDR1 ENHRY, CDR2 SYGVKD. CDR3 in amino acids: CAIGQGTGSNQPQHF. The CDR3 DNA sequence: TGTGCCATCGGACAGGGTACGGGGAGCAATCAGCCCCAGCATTTT.